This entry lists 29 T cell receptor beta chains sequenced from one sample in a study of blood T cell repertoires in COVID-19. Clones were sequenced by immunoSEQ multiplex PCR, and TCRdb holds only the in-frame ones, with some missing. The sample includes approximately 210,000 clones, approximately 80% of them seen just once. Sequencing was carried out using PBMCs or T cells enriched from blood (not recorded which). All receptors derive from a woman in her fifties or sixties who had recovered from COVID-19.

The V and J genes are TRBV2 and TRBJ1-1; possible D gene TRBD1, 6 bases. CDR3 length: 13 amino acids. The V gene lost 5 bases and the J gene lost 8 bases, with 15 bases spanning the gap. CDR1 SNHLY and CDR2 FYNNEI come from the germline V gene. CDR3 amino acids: CASSIARDREAFF. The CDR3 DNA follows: TGTGCCAGCAGTATAGCCCGCGACAGGGAAGCTTTCTTT.

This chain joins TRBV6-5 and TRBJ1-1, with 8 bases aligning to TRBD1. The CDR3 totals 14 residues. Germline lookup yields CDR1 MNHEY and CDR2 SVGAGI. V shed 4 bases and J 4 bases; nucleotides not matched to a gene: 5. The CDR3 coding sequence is TGTGCCAGCAGTTCACGACAGGGGACCACTGAAGCTTTCTTT. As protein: CASSSRQGTTEAFF.

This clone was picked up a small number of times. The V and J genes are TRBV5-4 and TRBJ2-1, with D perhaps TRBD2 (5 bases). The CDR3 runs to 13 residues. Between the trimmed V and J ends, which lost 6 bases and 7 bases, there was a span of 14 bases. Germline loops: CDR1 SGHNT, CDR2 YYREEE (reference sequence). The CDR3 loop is CASTQTRSNEQFF. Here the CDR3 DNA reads TGTGCCAGCACCCAAACTAGATCGAATGAGCAGTTCTTC.

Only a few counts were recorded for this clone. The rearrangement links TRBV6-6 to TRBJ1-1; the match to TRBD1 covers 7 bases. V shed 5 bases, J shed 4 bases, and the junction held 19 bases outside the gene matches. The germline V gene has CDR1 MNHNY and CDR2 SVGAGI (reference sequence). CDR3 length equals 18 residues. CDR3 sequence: CASSPRPRTGHVVTEAFF. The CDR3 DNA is TGTGCCAGCAGTCCCCGCCCCCGGACAGGCCATGTTGTCACTGAAGCTTTCTTT.

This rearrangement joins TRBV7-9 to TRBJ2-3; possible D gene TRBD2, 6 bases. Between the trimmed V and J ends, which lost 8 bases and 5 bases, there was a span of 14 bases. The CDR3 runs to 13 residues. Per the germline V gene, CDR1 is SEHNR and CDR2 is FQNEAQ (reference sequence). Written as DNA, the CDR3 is TGTGCCAGCTTCGGGGGAGAGGGAGATACGCAGTATTTT. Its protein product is CASFGGEGDTQYF.

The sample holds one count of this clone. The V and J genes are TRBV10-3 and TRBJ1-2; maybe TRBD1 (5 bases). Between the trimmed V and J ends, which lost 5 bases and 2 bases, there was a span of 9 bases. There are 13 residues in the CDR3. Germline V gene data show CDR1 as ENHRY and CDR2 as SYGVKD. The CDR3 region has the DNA TGTGCCATCAGTTCGGGGGAAAACTATGGCTACACCTTC. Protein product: CAISSGENYGYTF.

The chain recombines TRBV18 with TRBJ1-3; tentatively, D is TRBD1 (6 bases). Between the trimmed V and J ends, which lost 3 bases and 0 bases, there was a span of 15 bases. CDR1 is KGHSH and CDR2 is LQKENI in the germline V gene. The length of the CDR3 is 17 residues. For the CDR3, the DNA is TGTGCCAGCTCACCCCTGGACAGCGCCAACTCTGGAAACACCATATATTTT. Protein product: CASSPLDSANSGNTIYF. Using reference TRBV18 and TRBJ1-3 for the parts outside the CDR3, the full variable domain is NAGVMQNPRHLVRRRGQEARLRCSPMKGHSHVYWYRQLPEEGLKFMVYLQKENIIDESGMPKERFSAEFPKEGPSILRIQQVVRGDSAAYFCASSPLDSANSGNTIYFGEGSWLTVV.

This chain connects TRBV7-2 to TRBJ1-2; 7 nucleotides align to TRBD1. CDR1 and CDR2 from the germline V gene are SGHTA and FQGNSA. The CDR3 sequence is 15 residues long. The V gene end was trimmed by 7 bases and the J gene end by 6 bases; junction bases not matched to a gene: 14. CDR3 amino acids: CASTIGDSRFNGYTF. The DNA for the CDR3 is TGTGCCAGCACCATAGGGGACAGCCGTTTTAATGGCTACACCTTC.

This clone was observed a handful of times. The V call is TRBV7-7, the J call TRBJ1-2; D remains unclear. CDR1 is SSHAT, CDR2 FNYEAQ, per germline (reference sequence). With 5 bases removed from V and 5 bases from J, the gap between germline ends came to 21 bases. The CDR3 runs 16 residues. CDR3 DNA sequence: TGTGCCAGCAGCCCAGAAGACACCGAAAACCTTTATGGCTACACCTTC. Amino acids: CASSPEDTENLYGYTF.

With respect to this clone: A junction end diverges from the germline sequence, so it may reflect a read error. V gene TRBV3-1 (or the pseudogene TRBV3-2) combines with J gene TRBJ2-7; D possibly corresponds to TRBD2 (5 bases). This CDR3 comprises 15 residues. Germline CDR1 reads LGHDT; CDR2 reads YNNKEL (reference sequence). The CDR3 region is CASSEESGTAYEQYF. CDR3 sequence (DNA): TGTGCCAGCAGCGAAGAGTCGGGAACTGCCTACGAGCAGTACTTC.

CDR3 region: CASSLIRSYEQYF. The CDR3 coding sequence is TGTGCCAGCAGCTTAATCAGGTCCTACGAGCAGTACTTC. This rearrangement joins TRBV5-4 to TRBJ2-7, with unresolved D. CDR1 and CDR2 (germline): SGHNT, YYREEE (reference sequence). The CDR3 is 13 residues long. V lost 2 bases to trimming and J lost 1 base, with 7 bases between them.

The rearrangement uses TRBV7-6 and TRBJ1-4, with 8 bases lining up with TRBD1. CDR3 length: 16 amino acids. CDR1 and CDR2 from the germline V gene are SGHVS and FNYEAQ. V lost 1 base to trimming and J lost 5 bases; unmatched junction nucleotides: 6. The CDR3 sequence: CASSLGGTGLNEKLFF. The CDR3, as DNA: TGTGCCAGCAGCTTAGGAGGGACAGGCCTGAATGAAAAACTGTTTTTT. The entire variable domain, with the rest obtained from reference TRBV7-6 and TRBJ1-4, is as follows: GAGVSQSPRYKVTKRGQDVALRCDPISGHVSLYWYRQALGQGPEFLTYFNYEAQQDKSGLPNDRFSAERPEGSISTLTIQRTEQRDSAMYRCASSLGGTGLNEKLFFGSGTQLSVL.

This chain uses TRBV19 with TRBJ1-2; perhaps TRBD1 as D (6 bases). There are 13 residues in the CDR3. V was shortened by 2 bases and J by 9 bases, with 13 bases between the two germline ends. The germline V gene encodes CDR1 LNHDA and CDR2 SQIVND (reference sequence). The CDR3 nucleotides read TGTGCCAGTAGTATATCGGCAGGGGCCAGCTACACCTTC. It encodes CASSISAGASYTF.

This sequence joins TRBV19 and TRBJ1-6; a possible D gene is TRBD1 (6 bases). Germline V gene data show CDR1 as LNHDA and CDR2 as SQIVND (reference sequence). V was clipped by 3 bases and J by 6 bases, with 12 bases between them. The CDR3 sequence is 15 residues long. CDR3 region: CASSIRGQSNSPLHF. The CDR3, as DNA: TGTGCCAGTAGTATCAGGGGTCAGTCTAATTCACCCCTCCACTTT.

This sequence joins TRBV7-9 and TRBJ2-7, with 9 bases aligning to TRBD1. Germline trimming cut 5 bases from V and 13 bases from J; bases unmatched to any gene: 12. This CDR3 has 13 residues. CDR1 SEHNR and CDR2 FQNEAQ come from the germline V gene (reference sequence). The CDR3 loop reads CASSMGQGSGSYF. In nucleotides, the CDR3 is TGTGCCAGCAGCATGGGACAGGGCTCAGGGAGTTACTTC.

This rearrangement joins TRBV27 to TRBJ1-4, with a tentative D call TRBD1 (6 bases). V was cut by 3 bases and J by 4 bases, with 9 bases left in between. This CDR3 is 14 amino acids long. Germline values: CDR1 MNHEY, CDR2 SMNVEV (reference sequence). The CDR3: CASSFGQFNEKLFF. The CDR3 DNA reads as TGTGCCAGCAGTTTTGGACAGTTTAATGAAAAACTGTTTTTT.

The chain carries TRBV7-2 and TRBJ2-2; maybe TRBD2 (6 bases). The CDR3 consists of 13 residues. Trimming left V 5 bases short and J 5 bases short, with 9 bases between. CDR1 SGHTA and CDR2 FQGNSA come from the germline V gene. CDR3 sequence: CASSRTITGELFF. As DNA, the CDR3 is TGTGCCAGCAGCCGGACTATAACCGGGGAGCTGTTTTTT.

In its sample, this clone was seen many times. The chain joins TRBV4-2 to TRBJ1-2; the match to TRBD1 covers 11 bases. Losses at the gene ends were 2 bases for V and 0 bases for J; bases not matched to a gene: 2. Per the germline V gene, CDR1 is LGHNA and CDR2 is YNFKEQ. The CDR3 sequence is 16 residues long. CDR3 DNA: TGTGCCAGCAGCCAAACGGGACAGGGGGCTAACTATGGCTACACCTTC. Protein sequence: CASSQTGQGANYGYTF.

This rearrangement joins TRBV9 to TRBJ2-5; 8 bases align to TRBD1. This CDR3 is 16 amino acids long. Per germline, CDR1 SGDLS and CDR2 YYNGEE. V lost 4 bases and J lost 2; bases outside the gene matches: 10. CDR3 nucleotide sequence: TGTGCCAGCAGCACCGGGAAGGACAGGGAACAAGAGACCCAGTACTTC. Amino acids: CASSTGKDREQETQYF.

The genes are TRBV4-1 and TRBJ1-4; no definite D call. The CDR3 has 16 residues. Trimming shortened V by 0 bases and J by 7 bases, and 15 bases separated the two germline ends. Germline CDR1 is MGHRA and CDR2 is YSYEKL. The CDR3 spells CASSQEGSARSEKLFF. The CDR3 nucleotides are TGCGCCAGCAGCCAAGAGGGGAGCGCGAGGAGTGAAAAACTGTTTTTT.

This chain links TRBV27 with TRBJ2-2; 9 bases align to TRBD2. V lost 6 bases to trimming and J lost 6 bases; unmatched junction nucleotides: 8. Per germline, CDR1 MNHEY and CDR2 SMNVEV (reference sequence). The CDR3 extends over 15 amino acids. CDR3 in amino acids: CASSHLSGRAGELFF. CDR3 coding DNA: TGTGCCAGCAGCCATCTTAGCGGGAGAGCCGGGGAGCTGTTTTTT.

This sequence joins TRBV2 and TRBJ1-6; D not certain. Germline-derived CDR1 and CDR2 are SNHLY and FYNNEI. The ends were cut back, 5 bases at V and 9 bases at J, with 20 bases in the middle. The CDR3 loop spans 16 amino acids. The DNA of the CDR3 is TGTGCCAGCAGTACCTCGACCTCGGCGCGAGGTTCACCCCTCCACTTT. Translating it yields CASSTSTSARGSPLHF.

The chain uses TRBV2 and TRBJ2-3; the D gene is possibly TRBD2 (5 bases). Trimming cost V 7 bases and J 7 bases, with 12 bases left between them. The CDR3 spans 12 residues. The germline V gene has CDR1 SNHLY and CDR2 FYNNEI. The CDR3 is CASKSSGNTQYF. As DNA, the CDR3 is TGTGCCAGCAAGTCGTCGGGAAATACGCAGTATTTT. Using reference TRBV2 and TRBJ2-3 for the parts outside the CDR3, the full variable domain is EPEVTQTPSHQVTQMGQEVILRCVPISNHLYFYWYRQILGQKVEFLVSFYNNEISEKSEIFDDQFSVERPDGSNFTLKIRSTKLEDSAMYFCASKSSGNTQYFGPGTRLTVL.

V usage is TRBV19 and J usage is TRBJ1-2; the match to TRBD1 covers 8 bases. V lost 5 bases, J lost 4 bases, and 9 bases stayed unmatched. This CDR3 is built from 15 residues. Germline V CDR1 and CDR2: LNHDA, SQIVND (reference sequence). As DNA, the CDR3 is TGTGCCAGTAGTTTCGCAGGACAGGGTGGCTATGGCTACACCTTC. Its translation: CASSFAGQGGYGYTF.

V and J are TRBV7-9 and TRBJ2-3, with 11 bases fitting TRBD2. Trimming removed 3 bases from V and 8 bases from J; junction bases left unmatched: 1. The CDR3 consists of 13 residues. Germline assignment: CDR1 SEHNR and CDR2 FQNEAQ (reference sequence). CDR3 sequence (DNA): TGTGCCAGCAGCTTTAGCGGGAGGGGTACGCAGTATTTT. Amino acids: CASSFSGRGTQYF.

This CDR3 is CASSFTGGANYGYTF. DNA of the CDR3: TGCGCCAGCAGTTTTACAGGGGGCGCTAACTATGGCTACACCTTC. J is TRBJ1-2 and V is TRBV5-1, with TRBD1 identical over 9 bases. The CDR3 sequence is 15 residues long. Trimming cost V 5 bases and J 0 bases; bases outside gene matches: 5. Per the germline V gene, CDR1 is SGHRS and CDR2 is YFSETQ.

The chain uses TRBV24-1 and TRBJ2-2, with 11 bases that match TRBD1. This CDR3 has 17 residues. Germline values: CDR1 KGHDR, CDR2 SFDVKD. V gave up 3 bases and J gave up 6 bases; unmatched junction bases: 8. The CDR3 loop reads CATSDRAGTGGSGELFF. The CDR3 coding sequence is TGTGCCACCAGTGATCGTGCAGGGACAGGGGGATCCGGGGAGCTGTTTTTT.

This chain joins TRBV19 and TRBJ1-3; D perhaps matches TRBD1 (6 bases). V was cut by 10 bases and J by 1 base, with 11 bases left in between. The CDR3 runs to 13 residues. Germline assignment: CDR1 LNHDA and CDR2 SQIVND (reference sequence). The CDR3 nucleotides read TGTGCCACCAAACAGGGATCTGGAAACACCATATATTTT. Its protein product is CATKQGSGNTIYF.

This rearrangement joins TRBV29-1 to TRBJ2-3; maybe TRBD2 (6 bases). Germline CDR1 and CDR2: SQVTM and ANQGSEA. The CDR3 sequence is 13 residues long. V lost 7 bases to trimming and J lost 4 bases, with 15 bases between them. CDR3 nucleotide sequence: TGCAGCGAACGACCCGGGAGCCCAGATACGCAGTATTTT. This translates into CSERPGSPDTQYF.